A selection of T cell receptor beta chains follows, all from one sample in a study of control samples from healthy donors and cancer patients. TCRdb's copy holds only in-frame clones and misses some; the assay was immunoSEQ multiplex PCR. In the table there are approximately 88,000 clones, approximately 93% of which are singletons. Sequenced material: blood. The receptors originated from a woman in her 30s in good health. CDR3s include the opening cysteine and the closing phenylalanine or tryptophan. The D gene is left open where the match is weak. Not all rows give a size; the values are once, few, many and, for expanded clones, a class.

D gene	clone size	J gene	V gene	CDR3 protein	CDR3 DNA
.	.	TRBJ1-2	TRBV28	CASSFQVPAHTYGYTF	TGTGCCAGCAGTTTTCAGGTCCCAGCCCATACCTATGGCTACACCTTC
.	.	TRBJ1-5	TRBV27	CASSPPGVIQPQHF	TGTGCCAGCAGTCCCCCGGGCGTTATTCAGCCCCAGCATTTT
.	.	TRBJ2-7	TRBV19	CASSIEGGVAYEQYF	TGTGCCAGTAGTATAGAAGGGGGGGTGGCCTACGAGCAGTACTTC
.	.	TRBJ2-7	TRBV2	CASSEGRLYEQYF	TGTGCCAGCAGTGAGGGTCGTTTATACGAGCAGTACTTC
.	.	TRBJ1-5	TRBV12-3/TRBV12-4	CASSFGPGQPQHF	.
TRBD1	.	TRBJ1-6	TRBV30	CAWSVLRGSSYNSPLHF	TGTGCCTGGAGTGTACTCAGGGGGAGCTCCTATAATTCACCCCTCCACTTT
.	few	TRBJ1-5	TRBV19	CASSVGAVGNQPQHF	TGTGCCAGTTCCGTGGGGGCCGTGGGCAATCAGCCCCAGCATTTT
TRBD2	.	TRBJ2-1	TRBV6-5	CASSYYGTSGYNEQFF	TGTGCCAGCAGTTACTACGGCACTAGCGGCTACAATGAGCAGTTCTTC
.	.	TRBJ2-1	TRBV18	CASSPLLALGSYNEQFF	TGTGCCAGCTCACCACTACTGGCCTTGGGTTCCTACAATGAGCAGTTCTTC
TRBD1	.	TRBJ1-2	TRBV6-6	CASSSQGILNYGYTF	TGTGCCAGCAGTTCACAGGGGATCCTAAACTATGGCTACACCTTC
.	.	TRBJ2-1	TRBV30	CAWSSLGVEQFF	TGTGCCTGGAGTTCCCTGGGGGTTGAGCAGTTCTTC
TRBD1	once	TRBJ1-5	TRBV25-1	CASGQGAQPQHF	TGTGCCAGCGGGCAGGGGGCTCAGCCCCAGCATTTT
.	once	TRBJ2-7	TRBV5-4	CASSLQGTFREQYF	TGTGCCAGCAGCTTGCAGGGTACTTTCAGGGAGCAGTACTTC
.	.	TRBJ2-1	TRBV18	CASSPLGNEQFF	TGTGCCAGCTCACCGTTGGGCAATGAGCAGTTCTTC
TRBD2	.	TRBJ2-7	TRBV3-1/TRBV3-2	CASSPTGLAGVVYEQYF	TGTGCCAGCAGCCCGACGGGGCTAGCGGGAGTTGTTTACGAGCAGTACTTC
.	.	TRBJ1-5	TRBV12-3/TRBV12-4	CASSAGGQPQHF	TGTGCCAGCAGCGCGGGCGGACAGCCCCAGCATTTT